The 23 T cell receptor beta chains below were found in one sample sequenced in a study of blood T cell repertoires in COVID-19. Produced via immunoSEQ multiplex PCR; TCRdb's table is partial and in-frame only. Altogether approximately 280,000 clones are present, about nine tenths being singletons, with the ten largest covering approximately 2.2%. Sequencing was done on a sample of peripheral blood. The origin of the receptors is a man aged 50 or older with acute or convalescent COVID-19.

The gene calls are TRBV30 and TRBJ2-1; D gene uncertain. With 0 bases removed from V and 8 bases from J, the gap between germline ends came to 8 bases. Germline CDR1 and CDR2: GTSNPN and SVGIG (reference sequence). The CDR3 loop spans 12 amino acids. The CDR3 coding sequence is TGTGCCTGGAGTGTTCTGTACTATGAGCAGTTCTTC. It yields the protein CAWSVLYYEQFF.

The rearrangement links TRBV6-5 to TRBJ2-3; TRBD1 matches 9 bases. The J segment lost 11 bases and the V segment lost 7 bases, leaving 7 bases of the junction unmatched. The CDR3 length is 12 residues. Germline-derived CDR1 and CDR2 are MNHEY and SVGAGI. The CDR3 spells CASTLPGQGQYF. CDR3 nucleotides: TGTGCCAGCACCCTACCGGGACAGGGGCAGTATTTT.

To note about this clone: Within the sample, other DNA sequences also encode this same CDR3. This chain links TRBV9 with TRBJ1-1, with 7 bases aligning to TRBD1. CDR3 length: 12 amino acids. Per germline, CDR1 SGDLS and CDR2 YYNGEE. J was trimmed by 7 bases and V by 0 bases; bases with no gene match: 0. The CDR3 nucleotides read TGTGCCAGCAGCGTAGGGGACAGTGAAGCTTTCTTT. This sequence encodes CASSVGDSEAFF.

The rearrangement links TRBV5-1 to TRBJ2-5, with 11 positions matching TRBD2. The CDR3 spans 16 residues. The J segment lost 2 bases and the V segment lost 3 bases, leaving 6 bases of the junction unmatched. CDR1 is SGHRS, CDR2 YFSETQ, per germline. CDR3 DNA: TGCGCCAGCAGCTCCTTGACTAGCGGGGAACAAGAGACCCAGTACTTC. This codes for CASSSLTSGEQETQYF.

This chain joins TRBV12-5 and TRBJ2-5; D gene unclear. Germline V CDR1 and CDR2: LGHNT, FRNRAP. This CDR3 spans 14 amino acids. The germline V and J ends were trimmed by 7 bases and 4 bases, with 16 bases remaining between them. CDR3: CASALGSLIETQYF. In nucleotides, the CDR3 is TGTGCTAGTGCCCTGGGCTCCCTGATAGAGACCCAGTACTTC.

The CDR3 nucleotides read TGCGCCAGCAGTGAGGAACTTGGAGAGACCCAGTACTTC. Translated: CASSEELGETQYF. The chain employs TRBV10-1 and TRBJ2-5; D not resolved. V was pared by 2 bases and J by 4 bases, with 8 bases between. This CDR3 is 13 amino acids long. The germline V gene encodes CDR1 WNHNN and CDR2 SYGVQD (reference sequence).

The chain joins TRBV2 to TRBJ2-1; weak D call: TRBD2 (5 bases). With 10 bases removed from V and 4 bases from J, the gap between germline ends came to 17 bases. In germline, CDR1 is SNHLY, CDR2 FYNNEI. This CDR3 spans 14 amino acids. CDR3 protein: CATRGAGIYNEQFF. The CDR3, as DNA: TGTGCCACCCGGGGTGCGGGTATATACAATGAGCAGTTCTTC.

V usage is TRBV25-1 and J usage is TRBJ1-1, with 7 bases aligning to TRBD1. Looked up from germline, CDR1 is MGHDK and CDR2 is SYGVNS. The CDR3 has 14 amino acids. J lost 6 bases, V lost 2 bases, and 6 bases had no gene match. CDR3 residues: CASSERPRGAEAFF. CDR3 sequence (DNA): TGTGCCAGCAGTGAAAGACCCAGGGGGGCTGAAGCTTTCTTT.

The chain is built from TRBV6-5 and TRBJ1-2, with D possibly being TRBD1 (6 bases). V gave up 0 bases and J gave up 0 bases, with 11 bases separating them. Germline V gene data show CDR1 as MNHEY and CDR2 as SVGAGI. CDR3 length: 16 residues. The CDR3 loop is CASSYSGADTNYGYTF. DNA for the CDR3: TGTGCCAGCAGTTACTCGGGGGCAGATACTAACTATGGCTACACCTTC.

V and J are TRBV7-6 and TRBJ2-5; 15 positions agree with TRBD2. The CDR3 runs 16 residues. V dropped 5 bases and J dropped 2; count of bases not matched to a gene: 3. Looked up from germline, CDR1 is SGHVS and CDR2 is FNYEAQ. The CDR3 coding sequence is TGTGCCAGCAGCCCGGGACTAGCGGGGGGTCAAGAGACCCAGTACTTC. It translates to CASSPGLAGGQETQYF.

V gene TRBV5-6 combines with J gene TRBJ1-2, with D possibly being TRBD1 (6 bases). The CDR3 has 15 residues. Germline values: CDR1 SGHDT, CDR2 YYEEEE. V was pared by 2 bases and J by 6 bases, with 17 bases between. The CDR3 sequence is CASSLGTTKTHGYTF. CDR3 in DNA: TGTGCCAGCAGCTTAGGGACAACAAAAACCCATGGCTACACCTTC.

The chain uses TRBV15 and TRBJ1-3; 8 positions agree with TRBD1. The CDR3 has 13 residues. Losses at the gene ends were 8 bases for V and 4 bases for J; bases not matched to a gene: 4. Germline V CDR1 and CDR2: LNHNV, YYDKDF (reference sequence). CDR3 coding DNA: TGTGCCACCTCTGGACAGGGAGGAAACACCATATATTTT. Translation gives CATSGQGGNTIYF.

The chain links TRBV10-3 to TRBJ2-5, with 8 positions matching TRBD1. Germline V gene lookup returns CDR1 ENHRY and CDR2 SYGVKD. CDR3 length equals 13 residues. V was clipped by 6 bases and J by 4 bases; unmatched bases: 4. This CDR3 is CAISDRGGETQYF. The CDR3 DNA reads as TGTGCCATCAGCGACAGGGGTGGAGAGACCCAGTACTTC.

The chain couples TRBV10-3 to TRBJ2-2; D unresolved. The CDR3 runs to 14 residues. Germline loops: CDR1 ENHRY, CDR2 SYGVKD. The germline V and J ends were trimmed by 10 bases and 1 base, with 13 bases remaining between them. CDR3 in amino acids: CATGPSGNTGELFF. CDR3 DNA sequence: TGTGCCACCGGCCCCTCGGGGAACACCGGGGAGCTGTTTTTT.

V is TRBV19 and J is TRBJ2-3; 7 bases align to TRBD1. V lost 7 bases to trimming and J lost 7 bases; unmatched junction nucleotides: 14. CDR3 length: 15 residues. Germline CDR1 is LNHDA and CDR2 is SQIVND (reference sequence). CDR3 loop: CASTLGGPHTNTQYF. CDR3 nucleotides: TGTGCCAGTACCCTAGGGGGCCCCCACACGAATACGCAGTATTTT.

The chain joins TRBV18 to TRBJ2-2; possible D gene TRBD1, 5 bases. This CDR3 has 17 residues. V lost 4 bases to trimming and J lost 0 bases, with 15 bases between them. In germline, CDR1 is KGHSH, CDR2 LQKENI. The CDR3 DNA reads as TGTGCCAGCTCACTAAGCACAGGAACCGCGAACACCGGGGAGCTGTTTTTT. It specifies CASSLSTGTANTGELFF.

The chain employs TRBV9 and TRBJ1-6; 7 nucleotides match TRBD1. V lost 0 bases to trimming and J lost 7 bases; unmatched junction nucleotides: 4. Per germline, CDR1 SGDLS and CDR2 YYNGEE. There are 15 residues in the CDR3. CDR3 sequence: CASSVEGARNSPLHF. As DNA, the CDR3 is TGTGCCAGCAGCGTAGAGGGGGCTCGGAATTCACCCCTCCACTTT.

The V and J genes are TRBV12-3 or TRBV12-4 and TRBJ2-7; 7 nucleotides match TRBD1. V dropped 5 bases and J dropped 7; count of bases not matched to a gene: 5. The CDR3 covers 12 residues. DNA for the CDR3: TGTGCCAGCAGTGGCGGACAGGCTGAGCAGTACTTC. It is translated as CASSGGQAEQYF.

The rearrangement links TRBV2 to TRBJ1-5; D ambiguous. Germline V gene sequence: CDR1 SNHLY, CDR2 FYNNEI. Trimming left V 4 bases short and J 2 bases short, with 12 bases between. The CDR3 has 15 residues. The CDR3 nucleotides read TGTGCCAGCAGTGTAGAGGGTTCGGGCAATCAGCCCCAGCATTTT. It yields the protein CASSVEGSGNQPQHF.

V and J are TRBV14 and TRBJ2-3, with TRBD2 matching over 9 bases. This CDR3 is 17 amino acids long. The germline CDR1 and CDR2 sequences are SGHDN and FVKESK. The V segment lost 4 bases and the J segment 4 bases; nucleotides outside the gene matches: 12. This CDR3 is CASSPLKGLAGSDTQYF. CDR3 nucleotide sequence: TGTGCCAGCAGCCCCCTAAAAGGGCTAGCGGGGTCAGATACGCAGTATTTT.

This chain links TRBV18 with TRBJ1-3; D unclear. With 3 bases removed from V and 0 bases from J, the gap between germline ends came to 15 bases. CDR1 KGHSH and CDR2 LQKENI come from the germline V gene. The CDR3 length is 17 residues. The CDR3 loop reads CASSPSQKITSGNTIYF. The DNA for the CDR3 is TGTGCCAGCTCACCCTCACAGAAGATCACCTCTGGAAACACCATATATTTT.

The chain carries TRBV9 and TRBJ1-3; weak D call: TRBD1 (5 bases). Trimming removed 4 bases at V and 2 bases at J, with 13 bases between. The CDR3 is made up of 15 amino acids. The germline CDR1 and CDR2 sequences are SGDLS and YYNGEE. CDR3 residues: CASSPGREAGNTIYF. In DNA form, the CDR3 reads TGTGCCAGCAGCCCAGGGAGGGAGGCTGGAAACACCATATATTTT.

Only a few counts were recorded for this clone. The chain recombines TRBV25-1 with TRBJ2-7; maybe TRBD2 (7 bases). The germline V and J ends were trimmed by 4 bases and 3 bases, with 10 bases remaining between them. CDR3 length: 13 residues. Germline assignment: CDR1 MGHDK and CDR2 SYGVNS. In DNA, the CDR3 is TGTGCCAGCAGTGTGGGGGGGCACTACGAGCAGTACTTC. This encodes CASSVGGHYEQYF.